This record looks at one TCR beta chain sequence and its context. The data stem from a study of shared clonotypes between healthy human individuals. Each subset's genomic DNA was shared equally among a number of immunoSEQ plates. Template amounts of approximately 300 ng DNA, approximately 30,000 T cell genomes, were employed in unsorted PBMC replicate PCRs. Unsorted PBMCs provided DNA that was sequenced on ten immunoSEQ deep assay plates. Sequenced by immunoSEQ multiplex PCR; TCRdb stores in-frame clones only, minus some. The sample contains 470,000 or so clones, approximately 82% of which appear only once. J was trimmed by 2 bases and V by 4 bases; bases with no gene match: 9. CDR3 length: 16 residues. In germline, CDR1 is MNHEY, CDR2 SVGAGI.

The chain has TRBV6-5 and TRBJ2-3; 7 bases line up with TRBD2. This TCR came from a woman in her thirties or forties in good health. Some clones in this sample may be carry-over from other donors' samples. Material: PBMCs. In DNA form, the CDR3 reads TGTGCCAGCAGTTGGTCGACTAGCAGGGACACAGATACGCAGTATTTT. Amino acid sequence: CASSWSTSRDTDTQYF.